This T cell receptor (beta chain) is from a study of cytotoxic CD8 clonotypes in ibrutinib-treated CLL listed by TCRdb under 2021. For the wider study: The cohort was composed of about a dozen relapsed/refractory and around 15 treatment-naive patients; IGHV unmutated status was identified in 17 patients. All remission and progressive disease samples were collected while patients were still receiving ibrutinib. Partial responses were observed in 24 patients and complete responses in 2; after a median follow-up of around 68 months, remission was maintained in about 15 patients and progression was observed in around twelve. On average, each sample yielded 255,043 productive templates and over 90,000 productive rearrangements. Longitudinal samples were available for about 30% of the roughly 86 trial participants. Response samples were taken after a median of approximately 13 months on treatment, ranging from about 6 to 36 months. Cryopreserved peripheral blood mononuclear cells were collected before treatment, at response, and at either disease progression or sustained remission. General findings and caveats noted by the study authors: Baseline clonality exceeded that of age-matched healthy donors and correlated strongly with circulating CD8+ T-cell counts. Lymph node repertoires were not examined, and the timing of sampling was not matched between patients in sustained remission and those whose disease progressed. Clonality rose at ibrutinib response, remained stable during sustained remission, and dropped back toward baseline at progression. Public clonotypes were rare and either shrank or stayed stable during treatment, and the rise in clonality at ibrutinib response reflected expansion of private clonotypes.

Turning to this clone: The antigen this receptor binds is unknown. Base qualities were left out, and no much larger clone turns up one base away.

Each clonotype received, on average, 10x coverage in deep resolution sequencing performed on a MiSeq, where the target depth lay between 1 in 1 million and 1 in 200,000 T cells. The immunoSEQ hsTCRB Kit was used to generate TCR beta libraries. The paper's data handling went like this. The data were analyzed with ImmunoSEQ Analyzer and ImmunoSEQ Data Assistant, and V, D and J gene assignments followed IMGT definitions. Clonality, which ranges from 0 to 1, was calculated by subtracting the normalized Shannon entropy of productive rearrangement frequencies from one. Only overrepresented clonotypes making up at least 0.05% of the repertoire of each patient were included in the public clonotype analysis. About a dozen age-matched healthy donor repertoires from immuneACCESS were used as controls for clonality. The immuneACCESS repertoire file appears here via TCRdb, limited to in-frame rearrangements. These files lack a portion of the clones; in checked studies, under half of the deficit traces to unresolved V genes, and the cause of the others is not known. V and J calls plus clone size are reproduced from that table; the DNA served to infer D and trimming. Across this sample there are over 95,000 clones, with roughly 57% seen only once. The ten largest clones represent 30% to 45% of the sample.

The junction shows trimming of 0 bases on V and 5 bases on J, plus 16 bases between the germline ends. The CDR3 runs 16 residues from the cysteine to the phenylalanine. Only CDR3 DNA is held: 48 bases, read in frame from base 1. CDR1 is given as SGHRS and CDR2 as YFSETQ, both from the germline V gene. The time point label on this specimen signifies: 20 to 30 months on ibrutinib. For TCR beta library preparation, about 1.8 micrograms of genomic DNA were isolated from cryopreserved PBMCs. Longitudinal blood samples from CLL patients on ibrutinib monotherapy were analyzed using high-throughput TCR beta sequencing. The patients took part in an open-label, single-center phase 2 trial of ibrutinib monotherapy.

The sequence derives from a human donor with chronic lymphocytic leukemia. Sequencing was performed on PBMCs, taken after 24 months of ibrutinib treatment. The chain employs TRBV5-1 and TRBJ2-3; the D segment cannot be called with confidence. CDR3 protein: CASSLGDDPAVDTQYF. Here is the DNA: TGCGCCAGCAGCTTGGGGGATGACCCTGCCGTAGATACGCAGTATTTT.